A selection of T cell receptor beta chains follows, all from one sample in a study of molecular identifiers for immune sequencing clone quantification. TCRdb called the PCR reads again in MiXCR, with one record for every CDR3 protein. The sample includes approximately 680,000 distinct CDR3 sequences, over 25% seen only once; the top ten take 0.78%. The sample taken for sequencing was naive CD8+ T cells from blood, with Jurkat cell RNA spiked in. The receptors shown here come from a human donor in good health. Some libraries in this study had Jurkat cell RNA spiked in. Each CDR3 is given with its conserved first and last residue. D genes are given only for firm matches. Clone size is not always given. Where it is, it says once, few, many or a class for expanded clones.

TRBV29-1	TRBJ2-7	many	.	14	CSVEHGKGTYEQYF	TGCAGCGTTGAACACGGGAAGGGCACGTACGAGCAGTACTTC
TRBV7-9	TRBJ2-7	.	.	12	CASTLGPVEQYF	TGTGCCAGCACCTTAGGACCTGTCGAGCAGTACTTC
TRBV20-1	TRBJ2-1	.	.	15	CSARVVGGSYNEQFF	TGCAGTGCTAGAGTGGTAGGGGGAAGTTACAATGAGCAGTTCTTC
TRBV28	TRBJ2-7	few	TRBD2	15	CASSRGTSGRSEQYF	TGTGCCAGCAGCCGCGGGACTAGCGGGAGGAGCGAGCAGTACTTC
TRBV19	TRBJ1-3	.	.	12	CASTSSGNAIYF	TGTGCCAGTACCTCCTCTGGAAACGCCATATATTTT
TRBV19	TRBJ2-6	.	TRBD1	19	CASSGPQDRGQSGANVLTF	TGTGCCAGTAGTGGTCCCCAGGACAGGGGGCAGTCTGGGGCCAACGTCCTGACTTTC
TRBV10-3	TRBJ1-1	few	.	11	CATDYNGEAFF	TGTGCCACCGACTATAACGGTGAAGCTTTCTTT
TRBV9	TRBJ2-6	many	.	16	CASSPEHNSGANVLTF	TGTGCCAGCAGCCCCGAACATAACTCTGGGGCCAACGTCCTGACTTTC
TRBV20-1	TRBJ2-3	.	TRBD2	18	CSATGTSGAHTYTDTQYF	TGCAGTGCTACGGGGACTAGCGGGGCCCACACGTACACAGATACGCAGTATTTT
TRBV4-1	TRBJ2-7	many	.	13	CASSQDFSYEQYF	TGCGCCAGCAGCCAAGATTTCAGCTACGAGCAGTACTTC
TRBV4-2	TRBJ2-7	many	.	16	CASSQEAGFLGYEQYF	TGTGCCAGCAGCCAAGAGGCGGGGTTTCTAGGCTACGAGCAGTACTTC
TRBV27	TRBJ2-7	few	TRBD1	14	CASRSTGSPSEQYF	TGTGCCAGCAGATCGACAGGGTCACCTAGCGAGCAGTACTTC
TRBV19	TRBJ2-3	few	.	13	CASSIMSVDTQYF	TGTGCCAGTAGTATTATGTCGGTAGATACGCAGTATTTT
TRBV12-3/TRBV12-4	TRBJ1-1	.	.	14	CASSFLRGATEAFF	TGTGCCAGCAGTTTCCTCCGGGGGGCCACTGAAGCTTTCTTT
TRBV20-1	TRBJ2-1	.	.	13	CSAARQGRNEQFF	TGCAGTGCTGCCCGCCAGGGTCGGAATGAGCAGTTCTTC
TRBV6-2/TRBV6-3	TRBJ1-5	once	.	14	CATTPGASNQPQHF	TGTGCCACCACCCCCGGGGCTAGCAATCAGCCCCAGCATTTT
TRBV30	TRBJ2-7	few	TRBD1	16	CAWSATQGPSSYEQYF	TGTGCCTGGAGCGCAACACAGGGGCCGAGCTCCTACGAGCAGTACTTC
TRBV6-6	TRBJ2-2	.	.	16	CASIPLLDYGAGELFF	TGTGCCAGCATCCCGCTATTGGATTACGGGGCCGGGGAGCTGTTTTTT
TRBV20-1	TRBJ2-2	.	TRBD2	17	CSARSGLAGGNTGELFF	TGCAGTGCTAGGTCGGGACTAGCGGGAGGAAACACCGGGGAGCTGTTTTTT
TRBV30	TRBJ2-7	few	TRBD2	12	CAWSPGLAEQYF	TGTGCCTGGAGTCCTGGACTAGCCGAGCAGTACTTC
TRBV6-5	TRBJ2-3	many	.	15	CASSYVSGGTDTQYF	TGTGCCAGCAGTTATGTGTCAGGGGGCACAGATACGCAGTATTTT
TRBV30	TRBJ2-7	few	.	13	CAWSYRGGDEQYF	TGTGCCTGGAGTTACAGGGGAGGCGACGAGCAGTACTTC
TRBV20-1	TRBJ2-5	many	.	14	CSACHRDRGVTQYF	TGCAGTGCTTGCCACCGGGACCGCGGCGTGACCCAGTACTTC
TRBV4-1	TRBJ2-3	many	.	17	CASSQAQGGFLTDTQYF	TGCGCCAGCAGCCAAGCTCAGGGAGGTTTCCTCACAGATACGCAGTATTTT
TRBV12-3/TRBV12-4	TRBJ1-2	few	.	13	CASSQDLSHGYTF	TGTGCCAGCAGCCAGGACCTTTCTCATGGCTACACCTTC
TRBV27	TRBJ2-2	.	.	16	CASSFSEGFGTGELSF	TGTGCCAGCAGTTTTTCGGAAGGGTTCGGGACCGGGGAGCTGTCTTTT
TRBV6-2/TRBV6-3	TRBJ2-1	few	.	18	CASSYSSTGDGRHNEQFF	TGTGCCAGCAGTTACTCGTCTACGGGGGACGGGAGACACAATGAGCAGTTCTTC
TRBV21-1	TRBJ2-2	.	.	14	CASCPRGSRGSCFF	.
TRBV7-6	TRBJ2-7	few	.	13	CASSVSGPYEQYF	TGTGCCAGCAGCGTTAGCGGTCCCTACGAGCAGTACTTC
TRBV30	TRBJ2-7	many	TRBD1	12	CAWDGQGHEQYF	TGTGCCTGGGATGGACAGGGCCACGAGCAGTACTTC
TRBV30	TRBJ2-7	few	TRBD1	15	CAWSVLGTGGDEQYF	TGTGCCTGGAGTGTACTTGGGACAGGGGGAGACGAGCAGTACTTC
TRBV20-1	TRBJ2-7	few	.	16	CSARLRSWGHTYEQYF	TGCAGTGCTAGATTGCGGAGTTGGGGACACACCTACGAGCAGTACTTC
TRBV20-1	TRBJ2-7	many	TRBD2	17	CSARGYLAGGPSYEQYF	TGCAGTGCTAGAGGTTACCTAGCGGGGGGGCCCTCCTACGAGCAGTACTTC
TRBV20-1	TRBJ2-7	.	TRBD2	17	CSASGGLAGAFLYEQYF	TGCAGTGCTAGCGGAGGACTAGCGGGAGCGTTCCTATACGAGCAGTACTTC
TRBV29-1	TRBJ2-5	many	.	13	CSVVQSWRETQYF	TGCAGCGTTGTCCAATCTTGGCGAGAGACCCAGTACTTC
TRBV7-3	TRBJ2-2	few	TRBD2	17	CASSQLVAGAGTGELFF	TGTGCCAGCAGCCAACTCGTAGCGGGGGCGGGCACCGGGGAGCTGTTTTTT
TRBV5-4	TRBJ2-2	few	.	17	CASSLGTVNPNTGELFF	TGTGCCAGCAGCTTGGGGACAGTCAACCCGAACACCGGGGAGCTGTTTTTT
TRBV13	TRBJ2-2	.	TRBD1	15	CASSAGQGWTGELFF	TGTGCCAGCAGCGCAGGACAGGGTTGGACCGGGGAGCTGTTTTTT
TRBV6-2/TRBV6-3	TRBJ2-7	.	.	13	CAGVSRTLHEQYF	TGTGCCGGCGTTTCCCGGACTCTCCACGAGCAGTACTTC
TRBV5-1	TRBJ1-1	many	.	14	CATARGPRDTEAFF	TGCGCCACCGCCCGGGGGCCCCGGGACACTGAAGCTTTCTTT
TRBV4-2	TRBJ2-3	few	.	14	CASSQDLGGGEGYF	TGTGCCAGCAGCCAAGATCTTGGGGGCGGGGAGGGGTATTTT
TRBV9	TRBJ2-7	.	.	13	CASSGYLGHEQYF	TGTGCCAGCAGCGGATACTTGGGCCACGAGCAGTACTTC
TRBV20-1	TRBJ2-3	.	.	13	CSARDLGSGTQYF	TGCAGTGCTAGAGATCTCGGATCCGGTACGCAGTATTTT
TRBV12-3/TRBV12-4	TRBJ2-3	few	TRBD2	16	CASTPSAGESTDTQYF	TGTGCCAGCACCCCGTCGGCGGGGGAAAGCACAGATACGCAGTATTTT
TRBV20-1	TRBJ2-7	.	TRBD2	15	CSARDLAGETYEQYF	TGCAGTGCTAGAGATCTAGCGGGGGAGACCTACGAGCAGTACTTC
TRBV5-1	TRBJ2-7	few	TRBD1	17	CASSSLATLGTGNEQYF	TGCGCCAGCAGCTCGCTAGCAACCCTCGGGACAGGAAACGAGCAGTACTTC
TRBV27	TRBJ2-7	few	TRBD2	15	CASSLAGGSAYEQYF	TGTGCCAGCAGTTTAGCGGGAGGTTCGGCCTACGAGCAGTACTTC
TRBV4-1	TRBJ2-1	few	TRBD2	14	CASSQAPGGGEQFF	TGCGCCAGCAGCCAAGCCCCGGGGGGAGGTGAGCAGTTCTTC